These 2 T cell receptor beta chains share one sample of origin, sequenced in a study of identical twins. TCRdb reprocessed the 5' RACE reads via MiXCR and lists one record per CDR3 protein. The table lists 400,000 or so distinct CDR3 sequences, 9% of them singletons, with about 9.1% in the top ten. The sequencing input was naive T cells sorted from blood. These TCRs come from a woman between 45 and 60 years old in good health.

A few counts support this clonotype. The chain uses TRBV30 and TRBJ2-7, with D possibly matching TRBD1 (5 bases). Trimming cost V 7 bases and J 1 base, with 11 bases left between them. The germline V gene has CDR1 GTSNPN and CDR2 SVGIG (reference sequence). CDR3 size: 12 residues. The CDR3 DNA reads as TGTGCCTTTATTAAGGGGTCCTACGAGCAGTACTTC. Amino acid sequence: CAFIKGSYEQYF.

There are many counts of this clonotype. This chain uses TRBV5-1 with TRBJ2-1, with 9 bases that match TRBD2. CDR3 length equals 15 residues. The junction had 6 bases not matched to a gene; V was cut back by 5 bases and J by 3 bases. Germline lookup yields CDR1 SGHRS and CDR2 YFSETQ. The CDR3 spells CASSLAGVFYNEQFF. The CDR3, as DNA: TGCGCCAGCAGTTTAGCGGGAGTTTTCTACAATGAGCAGTTCTTC. Drawing the rest from reference TRBV5-1 and TRBJ2-1, the complete variable domain is KAGVTQTPRYLIKTRGQQVTLSCSPISGHRSVSWYQQTPGQGLQFLFEYFSETQRNKGNFPGRFSGRQFSNSRSEMNVSTLELGDSALYLCASSLAGVFYNEQFFGPGTRLTVL.